This TCR beta chain was found in a study of Ad26.COV2.S vaccination and SARS-CoV-2 variants. Overall study: The authors gave Ad26.COV2.S intramuscularly, either once or twice 56 days apart.

General study results and limits: After vaccination, substantial breadth of spike-specific CD8+ and CD4+ responses was reported.

The CDR3 has 12 residues. The germline V and J ends were trimmed by 9 bases and 0 bases, with 8 bases remaining between them. The germline V gene encodes CDR1 LNHDA and CDR2 SQIVND (reference sequence). Treatment meaning: roughly 20 received Ad26.COV2.S at low or high dose, single or two shots; roughly 5 received placebo; per-sample allocation not given. Samples came from day 63 after the first vaccine or placebo injection. Donor was an adult aged 18-55 years in Boston. Built on an Ad26 vector, the vaccine expressed Wuhan-strain SARS-CoV-2 spike. Profiled with immunoSEQ multiplex PCR; TCRdb holds only in-frame clones, not every one. The sample lists roughly 700,000 clones; 70% to 90% were seen once. Worth noting for this clone: Its antigen is still unknown.

The J gene is TRBJ1-1, the V gene TRBV19; unclear D gene. The sequenced sample was peripheral blood, obtained in a trial of Ad26.COV2.S vaccine versus placebo. The TCR comes from a person between 18 and 59 years old who received the Ad26.COV2.S COVID-19 vaccine or a placebo. The CDR3 here is CASSLLNTEAFF. The CDR3 DNA reads as TGTGCCAGCTCGCTCCTGAACACTGAAGCTTTCTTT.